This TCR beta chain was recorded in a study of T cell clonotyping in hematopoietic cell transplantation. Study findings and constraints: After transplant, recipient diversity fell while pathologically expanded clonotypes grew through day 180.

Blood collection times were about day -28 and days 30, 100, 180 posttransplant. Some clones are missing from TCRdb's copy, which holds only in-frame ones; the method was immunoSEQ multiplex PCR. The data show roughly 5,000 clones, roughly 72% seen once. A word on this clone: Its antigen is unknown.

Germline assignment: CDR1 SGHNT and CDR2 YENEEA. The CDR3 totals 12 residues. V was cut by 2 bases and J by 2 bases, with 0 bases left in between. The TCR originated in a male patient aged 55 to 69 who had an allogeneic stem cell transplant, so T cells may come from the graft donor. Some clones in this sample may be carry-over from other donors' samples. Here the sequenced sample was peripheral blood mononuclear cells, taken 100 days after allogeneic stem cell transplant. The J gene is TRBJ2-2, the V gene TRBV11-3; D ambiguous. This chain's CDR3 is CASSLNTGELFF. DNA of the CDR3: TGTGCCAGCAGCTTAAACACCGGGGAGCTGTTTTTT.